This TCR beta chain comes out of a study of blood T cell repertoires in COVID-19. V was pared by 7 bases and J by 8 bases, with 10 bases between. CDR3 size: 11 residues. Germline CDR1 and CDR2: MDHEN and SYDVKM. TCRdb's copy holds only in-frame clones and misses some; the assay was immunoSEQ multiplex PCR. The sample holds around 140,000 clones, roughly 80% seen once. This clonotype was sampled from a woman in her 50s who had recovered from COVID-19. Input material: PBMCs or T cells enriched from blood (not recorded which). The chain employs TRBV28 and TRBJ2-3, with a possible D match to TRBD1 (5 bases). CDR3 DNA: TGTGCCAGCATTCGTCAGGGTACGCAGTATTTT. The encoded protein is CASIRQGTQYF.